This T cell receptor (beta chain) appears in the sequencing data of a study of shared clonotypes between healthy human individuals. Per the original methods: Junction-only immunoSEQ sequences carried no quality scores, so filtering differed. Produced via immunoSEQ multiplex PCR; TCRdb's table is partial and in-frame only. D and trimming come from the DNA, and the V and J calls and clone size come from that table. The table lists approximately 650,000 clones, just under 97% of them singletons. Terminally differentiated effector memory CD45RA+ cells were excluded by CCR7 positive selection of CD45RO-negative cells. Germline V gives CDR1 SGHVS, CDR2 FQNEAQ. The CDR3 loop spans 15 amino acids. Trimming cost V 5 bases and J 0 bases, with 11 bases left between them. Study results and limitations: Rarefaction indicated that sorted-subset sequencing remained incomplete although depth was large.

A note on this clone: The antigen is not known.

The V gene is TRBV7-8, the J gene TRBJ1-5, with no clear D. Sequenced input: naive CD8+ T cells sorted from blood. This TCR was sampled from a woman aged 30 to 39 in good health. In nucleotides, the CDR3 is TGTGCCAGCAGCCCGGACTGGGATAGCAATCAGCCCCAGCATTTT. Its translation is CASSPDWDSNQPQHF.